One and the same sample provided the 28 T cell receptor beta chains below, sequenced in a study of blood T cells in healthy people across ages. The second PCR ran about 6 to 11 cycles with a sample-barcoded 5' primer and J-beta primers. In TCRdb, the 5' RACE reads were re-called with MiXCR into one record per CDR3 protein. Among hundreds of thousands of distinct CDR3 sequences listed, roughly 60% were seen once. Sequencing was carried out using blood. Source of these receptors: a man aged 30 to 39 in good health.

The gene calls are TRBV28 and TRBJ1-6, with 8 bases fitting TRBD1. V was pared by 6 bases and J by 10 bases, with 11 bases of the junction left unmatched. Germline loops: CDR1 MDHEN, CDR2 SYDVKM. This CDR3 has 15 amino acids. The CDR3 DNA is TGTGCCAGCAGGGAGACAGGGGTTATTGCGTCACCCCTCCACTTT. Translated, it gives CASRETGVIASPLHF. The variable domain in full, with the rest retrieved from reference TRBV28 and TRBJ1-6, is DVKVTQSSRYLVKRTGEKVFLECVQDMDHENMFWYRQDPGLGLRLIYFSYDVKMKEKGDIPEGYSVSREKKERFSLILESASTNQTSMYLCASRETGVIASPLHFGNGTRLTVT.

V and J are TRBV7-2 and TRBJ2-6, with no clear D. Germline CDR1 SGHTA, CDR2 FQGNSA. This CDR3 has 15 residues. V gave up 2 bases and J gave up 1 base, with 6 bases separating them. CDR3 protein: CTSSLSGSGANVLTF. The DNA for the CDR3 is TGTACCAGCAGCTTAAGTGGTTCTGGGGCCAACGTCCTGACTTTC.

This clonotype has only a few counts. The chain combines TRBV6-5 with TRBJ2-4; perhaps TRBD1 as D (6 bases). The J call could be wrong; TRBJ2-7 is a better fit for the DNA end. The germline gives CDR1 MNHEY, CDR2 SVGAGI. This CDR3 spans 13 amino acids. The CDR3 DNA follows: TGTGCCAGCAGTTACTTCAGGGGTAACGAGCAGTACTTC. Translating it yields CASSYFRGNEQYF.

The table lists this clonotype with a count of one. This chain uses TRBV2 with TRBJ1-6; no reliable D call. Germline V CDR1 and CDR2: SNHLY, FYNNEI. V dropped 4 bases and J dropped 10 bases, with 11 bases sitting between them. This CDR3 has 13 residues. CDR3 region: CASSAKIGSPLHF. The CDR3 DNA is TGTGCCAGCAGTGCCAAGATTGGGTCACCCCTCCACTTT.

A few counts support this clonotype. The chain couples TRBV7-9 to TRBJ2-5; maybe TRBD1 (6 bases). V was clipped by 6 bases and J by 4 bases, with 15 bases between them. Germline values: CDR1 SEHNR, CDR2 FQNEAQ (reference sequence). The CDR3 spans 14 residues. The CDR3 DNA reads as TGTGCCAGCAGACCAACAGGGTCGGGAGAGACCCAGTACTTC. This translates into CASRPTGSGETQYF.

This clonotype appeared once. The V and J genes are TRBV30 and TRBJ2-3, with D uncertain. Germline V CDR1 and CDR2: GTSNPN, SVGIG (reference sequence). This CDR3 has 14 residues. Trimming cost V 3 bases and J 0 bases, with 10 bases left between them. CDR3 coding DNA: TGTGCCTGGAGGTTAGGAGTTAGCACAGATACGCAGTATTTT. As protein: CAWRLGVSTDTQYF.

This sequence joins TRBV11-1 and TRBJ2-7, with TRBD2 matching over 13 bases. There are 19 residues in the CDR3. CDR1 SGHAT and CDR2 FQDESV come from the germline V gene (reference sequence). V was clipped by 5 bases and J by 2 bases; unmatched bases: 15. The CDR3 bases are TGTGCCAGCAGCCGGGGACTAGCGGGAACGAACTCCCTTCCCTACGAGCAGTACTTC. Its translation: CASSRGLAGTNSLPYEQYF.

The genes are TRBV28 and TRBJ2-7; D call uncertain. The CDR3 runs to 13 residues. Germline loops: CDR1 MDHEN, CDR2 SYDVKM. Trimming took 5 bases from V and 2 from J, leaving 10 bases between them. CDR3 DNA: TGTGCCAGCAGTCGGACCCCTACCTACGAGCAGTACTTC. Amino acids: CASSRTPTYEQYF.

There are a few counts of this clonotype. CDR3 sequence: CASSPVYPPSQETQYF. Here the CDR3 DNA reads TGCGCCAGCAGCCCAGTTTACCCTCCCAGCCAAGAGACCCAGTACTTC. This rearrangement joins TRBV4-3 to TRBJ2-5; D gene uncertain. Germline V lookup: CDR1 LGHNA, CDR2 YSLEER. This CDR3 region has 16 residues. V was pared by 4 bases and J by 1 base, with 16 bases between.

The rearrangement links TRBV20-1 to TRBJ2-5; D not certain. The V gene lost 1 base and the J gene lost 5 bases, with 8 bases spanning the gap. This CDR3 is 12 amino acids long. The V gene's germline CDR1 is DFQATT and CDR2 SNEGSKA (reference sequence). CDR3: CSARVLGETQYF. The CDR3 coding sequence is TGCAGTGCTAGAGTCTTAGGGGAGACCCAGTACTTC.

The rearrangement links TRBV7-8 to TRBJ2-1; 11 bases are a match to TRBD2. Per the germline V gene, CDR1 is SGHVS and CDR2 is FQNEAQ. CDR3 length equals 20 residues. V dropped 0 bases and J dropped 1; count of bases not matched to a gene: 11. CDR3 protein: CASSLATSGAPPGSYNEQFF. In DNA, the CDR3 is TGTGCCAGCAGCTTAGCGACTAGCGGGGCTCCCCCTGGGTCCTACAATGAGCAGTTCTTC.

The V gene is TRBV7-9, the J gene TRBJ1-5; TRBD1 aligns across 7 bases. This CDR3 contains 15 residues. Germline CDR1 and CDR2: SEHNR and FQNEAQ (reference sequence). V trimming: 4 bases; J trimming: 6 bases; junction bases outside the gene matches: 9. In DNA form, the CDR3 reads TGTGCCAGCAGCTCAGACAGGGTTTACGGTCAGCCCCAGCATTTT. Its translation is CASSSDRVYGQPQHF.

J is TRBJ1-2 and V is TRBV27, with 7 bases identical to TRBD1. The CDR3 is made up of 15 amino acids. The J segment lost 4 bases and the V segment lost 5 bases, leaving 10 bases of the junction unmatched. Germline V lookup: CDR1 MNHEY, CDR2 SMNVEV (reference sequence). CDR3 in amino acids: CASSLGRGRLYGYTF. For the CDR3, the DNA is TGTGCCAGCAGTCTGGGGAGGGGGCGCCTCTATGGCTACACCTTC.

This chain connects TRBV7-2 to TRBJ1-2, with D unclear. Deletions cut 5 bases from V and 10 bases from J, with 14 bases between. The CDR3 has 12 residues. CDR1 and CDR2 (germline): SGHTA, FQGNSA. Here the CDR3 reads CASSPTSVTYTF. DNA of the CDR3: TGTGCCAGCAGCCCAACGTCGGTTACCTACACCTTC.

The rearrangement uses TRBV15 and TRBJ2-3; 14 positions agree with TRBD2. Looked up from germline, CDR1 is LNHNV and CDR2 is YYDKDF (reference sequence). Germline trimming cut 3 bases from V and 3 bases from J; bases unmatched to any gene: 11. There are 19 residues in the CDR3. CDR3 region: CATSSIPGLAGEGTDTQYF. CDR3 bases: TGTGCCACCAGCAGCATCCCGGGACTAGCGGGGGAGGGTACAGATACGCAGTATTTT.

V and J are TRBV2 and TRBJ2-5; D is perhaps TRBD2 (5 bases). The CDR3 spans 13 residues. With 6 bases removed from V and 0 bases from J, the gap between germline ends came to 8 bases. The V gene's germline CDR1 is SNHLY and CDR2 FYNNEI. As DNA, the CDR3 is TGTGCCAGCAGCGCGGACTACCAAGAGACCCAGTACTTC. This sequence encodes CASSADYQETQYF.

This clonotype was seen a single time. J is TRBJ2-3 and V is TRBV6-2 or TRBV6-3; 10 bases agree with TRBD2. The CDR3 extends over 18 amino acids. V gave up 6 bases and J gave up 0 bases; unmatched junction bases: 12. Germline V gene sequence: CDR1 MNHEY, CDR2 SVGEGT. CDR3 coding DNA: TGTGCCAGCAGCCTCTTGATGGAGCGGGGGGGTAGCACAGATACGCAGTATTTT. This encodes CASSLLMERGGSTDTQYF.

The J gene is TRBJ2-2, the V gene TRBV5-4; maybe TRBD2 (5 bases). Germline-derived CDR1 and CDR2 are SGHNT and YYREEE (reference sequence). The CDR3 has 15 amino acids. Deletions cut 3 bases from V and 0 bases from J, with 9 bases between. The CDR3: CASSSYSANTGELFF. The CDR3 DNA reads as TGTGCCAGCAGCTCCTATAGCGCGAACACCGGGGAGCTGTTTTTT.

This clonotype turned up a few times. The V and J genes are TRBV12-3 or TRBV12-4 and TRBJ2-7; D may be TRBD2 (5 bases). The CDR3 sequence is 13 residues long. Trimming took 5 bases from V and 6 from J, leaving 14 bases between them. The CDR3 DNA reads TGTGCCAGCAGTGGGAGCCCGGGTCGCGAGCAGTACTTC. Its translation is CASSGSPGREQYF.

This chain connects TRBV20-1 to TRBJ2-7, with D possibly being TRBD1 (5 bases). CDR3 length: 13 residues. In germline, CDR1 is DFQATT, CDR2 SNEGSKA (reference sequence). Deletions cut 6 bases from V and 2 bases from J, with 14 bases between. The CDR3 sequence is CSAEDNSAYEQYF. The CDR3 coding sequence is TGCAGTGCCGAGGACAATTCGGCCTACGAGCAGTACTTC.

The rearrangement uses TRBV10-3 and TRBJ2-7; 8 positions agree with TRBD1. In germline, CDR1 is ENHRY, CDR2 SYGVKD. The CDR3 loop spans 15 amino acids. Trimming removed 3 bases from V and 2 bases from J; junction bases left unmatched: 6. CDR3 in amino acids: CAISDFGTGAYEQYF. In DNA form, the CDR3 reads TGTGCCATCAGTGATTTTGGGACAGGAGCCTACGAGCAGTACTTC.

The V gene is TRBV7-2, the J gene TRBJ2-1; TRBD1 might be the D (5 bases). This CDR3 has 15 amino acids. Germline V CDR1 and CDR2: SGHTA, FQGNSA. Trimming shortened V by 4 bases and J by 6 bases, and 16 bases separated the two germline ends. The CDR3 loop reads CASSSTAAQGNEQFF. CDR3 in DNA: TGTGCCAGCAGCTCCACAGCAGCCCAGGGCAATGAGCAGTTCTTC.

This chain connects TRBV12-3 or TRBV12-4 to TRBJ2-5, with a tentative D call TRBD2 (6 bases). Judging by the DNA end, TRBJ2-7 fits better; the J call may be wrong. This CDR3 region has 13 residues. CDR3 residues: CASGAGNRYEQYF. Written as DNA, the CDR3 is TGTGCCAGCGGGGCGGGAAATAGGTACGAGCAGTACTTC.

CDR3: CASSYEDRGVQGYTF. The CDR3 region has the DNA TGTGCCAGCAGTTACGAGGACAGGGGAGTGCAGGGCTACACCTTC. The rearrangement joins TRBV6-5 to TRBJ1-2; TRBD1 agrees at 9 bases. CDR1 is MNHEY, CDR2 SVGAGI, per germline. This CDR3 has 15 residues. J gave up 8 bases and V 2 bases, and 9 bases lay outside the gene matches.

As to this clonotype: One end of the junction fails to match germline, which may point to a read error. The chain couples TRBV2 to TRBJ2-1; 12 bases match TRBD2. Germline assignment: CDR1 SNHLY and CDR2 FYNNEI. CDR3 length equals 17 residues. The CDR3 here is CTSSEGLAGSIYNEQFF. The DNA of the CDR3 is TGTACCAGCAGTGAAGGACTAGCGGGATCGATCTACAATGAGCAGTTCTTC.

The genes are TRBV10-3 and TRBJ2-7; D gene unclear. V was trimmed by 4 bases and J by 2 bases, leaving 9 bases between them. This CDR3 comprises 13 residues. Germline V gene lookup returns CDR1 ENHRY and CDR2 SYGVKD. The CDR3, as DNA: TGTGCCATCAGTGTTGGGCAGACCTACGAGCAGTACTTC. This codes for CAISVGQTYEQYF.

The rearrangement links TRBV4-2 to TRBJ2-5; 10 bases are a match to TRBD2. In germline, CDR1 is LGHNA, CDR2 YNFKEQ. The ends lost 1 base at V and 11 bases at J; junction bases unmatched: 16. CDR3 length equals 17 residues. CDR3 bases: TGTGCCAGCAGCCAAGGGCTAGCGGGGGTGAGAATGAATGAGCAGTACTTC. Residues: CASSQGLAGVRMNEQYF.

In this sample, this clonotype turned up a few times. The CDR3 loop reads CASSLPRLAGGYSGANVLTF. In DNA form, the CDR3 reads TGTGCCAGCAGCTTACCCCGACTAGCGGGGGGGTACTCTGGGGCCAACGTCCTGACTTTC. The chain links TRBV7-2 to TRBJ2-6, with TRBD2 identical over 14 bases. Germline CDR1 reads SGHTA; CDR2 reads FQGNSA. This CDR3 contains 20 residues. V lost 2 bases and J lost 0; bases outside the gene matches: 6.